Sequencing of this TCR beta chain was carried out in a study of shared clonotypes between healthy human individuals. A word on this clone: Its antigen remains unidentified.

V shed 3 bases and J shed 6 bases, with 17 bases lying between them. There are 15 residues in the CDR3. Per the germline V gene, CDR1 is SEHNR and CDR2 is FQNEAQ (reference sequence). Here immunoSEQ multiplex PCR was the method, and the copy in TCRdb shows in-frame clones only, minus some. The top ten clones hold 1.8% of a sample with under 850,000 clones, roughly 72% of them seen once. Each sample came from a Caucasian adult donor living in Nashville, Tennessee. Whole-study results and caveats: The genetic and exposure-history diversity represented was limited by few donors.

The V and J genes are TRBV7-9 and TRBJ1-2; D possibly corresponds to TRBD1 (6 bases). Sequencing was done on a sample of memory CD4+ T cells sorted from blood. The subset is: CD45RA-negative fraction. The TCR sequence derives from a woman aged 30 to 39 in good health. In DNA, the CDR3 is TGTGCCAGCAGCTTTTTTCCAGGGGCAGAAAATGGCTACACCTTC. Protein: CASSFFPGAENGYTF.